This T cell receptor beta chain comes out of a study of early T cells in non-severe SARS-CoV-2 infection. On the study more broadly: Sequencing of bulk RNA from unsorted whole blood was done, without chain pairing.

This CDR3 spans 15 amino acids. V lost 1 base to trimming and J lost 4 bases; unmatched junction nucleotides: 7. CDR1 is SGHRS, CDR2 YFSETQ, per germline. This clonotype has a handful of counts. One entry per CDR3 protein, called by TCRdb with MiXCR from the 5' RACE reads. The sample shows 68,000 or so distinct CDR3 sequences, approximately 10% of them seen only once. This clonotype originated in an adult who was a healthcare worker with PCR-confirmed SARS-CoV-2 infection or an uninfected control (not recorded which). The sample comprised whole blood. The chain is built from TRBV5-1 and TRBJ2-5, with 7 bases identical to TRBD2. CDR3 nucleotide sequence: TGCGCCAGCAGCTTGTTAGCGGGCTCAGGAGAGACCCAGTACTTC. Translated, it gives CASSLLAGSGETQYF.